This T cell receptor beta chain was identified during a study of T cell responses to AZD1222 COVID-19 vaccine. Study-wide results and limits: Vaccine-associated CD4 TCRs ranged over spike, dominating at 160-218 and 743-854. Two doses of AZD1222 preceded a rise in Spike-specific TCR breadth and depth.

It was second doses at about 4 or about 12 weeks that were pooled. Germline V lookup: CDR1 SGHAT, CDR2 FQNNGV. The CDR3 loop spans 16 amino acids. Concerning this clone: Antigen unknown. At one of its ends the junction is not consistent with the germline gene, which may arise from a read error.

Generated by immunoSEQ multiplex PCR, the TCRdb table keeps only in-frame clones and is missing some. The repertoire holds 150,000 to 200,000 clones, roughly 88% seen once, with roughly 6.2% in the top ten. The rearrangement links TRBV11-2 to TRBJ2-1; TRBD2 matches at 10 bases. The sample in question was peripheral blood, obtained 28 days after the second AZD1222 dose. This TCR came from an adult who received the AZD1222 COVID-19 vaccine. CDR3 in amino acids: CASSLDSGRSWNEQFF. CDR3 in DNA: TGTGCCAGCAGCCTAGATAGCGGGAGGTCATGGAATGAGCAGTTCTTC.